This TCR beta chain was retrieved from a study of blood T cells in healthy people across ages. This CDR3 comprises 18 residues. The germline CDR1 and CDR2 sequences are MNHEY and SVGAGI. V was clipped by 0 bases and J by 0 bases; unmatched bases: 8. A second PCR, run for roughly 7 to 11 cycles, used a sample-barcoded 5' primer plus a J-beta primer mix. TCRdb fed the 5' RACE reads into MiXCR, producing one record per CDR3 protein. The table lists some 760,000 distinct CDR3 sequences, around 25% of them singletons, with 9.4% in the top ten. Another study also made use of these data, one on T cells of mothers and their children.

The sample taken for sequencing was blood. This sequence joins TRBV6-5 and TRBJ1-2; 9 nucleotides align to TRBD1. This TCR was sampled from a boy younger than 18 in good health. CDR3 in amino acids: CASSYSTGGQIANYGYTF. The CDR3 DNA reads as TGTGCCAGCAGTTACTCGACAGGGGGGCAGATAGCTAACTATGGCTACACCTTC.